This TCR beta chain was identified during a study of regulatory T cells in long-lasting Graves disease. Notes on the study in general: Newly diagnosed patients had higher TCR diversity than persistent Graves' patients did.

Time point in this sample: persistent/refractory GD, antithyroid drugs over 5 years with positive TRAb. Extracted PBMC RNA gave rise to the TCR library. CDR3 regions were amplified by Arm-PCR using iRepertoire HTBI primers to build TCR beta libraries. TCRdb independently ran MiXCR on the multiplex PCR reads; one entry per CDR3 protein. Of 600,000 to 850,000 distinct CDR3 sequences listed, around 32% were seen once; the top ten hold about 42%. This clonotype was detected ten times or more. Its cognate antigen is unknown. V gave up 8 bases and J gave up 1 base, with 8 bases separating them. Germline CDR1 SNHLY, CDR2 FYNNEI. The CDR3 contains 13 residues.

The chain employs TRBV2 and TRBJ1-4; D remains ambiguous. The sample consisted of peripheral blood mononuclear cells (PBMCs), taken when the disease was refractory, from a patient treated with antithyroid drugs. This receptor was identified in a female donor with Graves disease. The CDR3 loop reads CASVEGTNEKLFF. CDR3 coding DNA: TGTGCCAGCGTGGAAGGAACTAATGAAAAACTGTTTTTT.